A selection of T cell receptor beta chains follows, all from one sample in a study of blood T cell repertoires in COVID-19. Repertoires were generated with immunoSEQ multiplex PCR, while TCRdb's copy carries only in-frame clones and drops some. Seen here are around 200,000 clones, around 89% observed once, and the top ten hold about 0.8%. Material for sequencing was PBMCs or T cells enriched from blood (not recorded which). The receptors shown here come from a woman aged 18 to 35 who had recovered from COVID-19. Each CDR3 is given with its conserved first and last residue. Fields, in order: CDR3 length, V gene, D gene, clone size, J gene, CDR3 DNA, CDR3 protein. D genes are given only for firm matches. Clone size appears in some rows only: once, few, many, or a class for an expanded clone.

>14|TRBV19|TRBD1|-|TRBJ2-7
TGTGCCAGTAGTCAAGCCGGACAGGGGTACGAGCAGTACTTC
CASSQAGQGYEQYF
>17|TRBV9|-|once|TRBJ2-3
TGTGCCAGCAGCCCGGTTGTCGGCAGCGGGTTGACAGATACGCAGTATTTT
CASSPVVGSGLTDTQYF
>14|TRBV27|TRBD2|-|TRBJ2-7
TGTGCCAGCAGCCAAACTAGCGGGACCTACGAGCAGTACTTC
CASSQTSGTYEQYF
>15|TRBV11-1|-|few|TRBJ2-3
TGTGCCAGCAGCTTAGAATCACTAGAGGCAGATACGCAGTATTTT
CASSLESLEADTQYF
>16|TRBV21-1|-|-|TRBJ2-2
TGTGCCAGCAGCTCCCCCAGGGGGCAGAACACCGGGGAGCTGTTTTTT
CASSSPRGQNTGELFF
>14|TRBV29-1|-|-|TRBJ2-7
TGCAGCGTTGAAGGAGTCGGACGGGACTACGAGCAGTACTTC
CSVEGVGRDYEQYF
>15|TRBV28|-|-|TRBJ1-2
TGTGCCAGCAGTTTTCTCGGGTTCTTAAGCTATGGCTACACCTTC
CASSFLGFLSYGYTF
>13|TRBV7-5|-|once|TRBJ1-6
TGTGCCAGATACAAAGGGGTAGGCTCACCCCTCCACTTT
CARYKGVGSPLHF
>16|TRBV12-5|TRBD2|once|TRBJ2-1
TGTGCTAGTGGTCGTCAGGGAGCGGGAGGGCCTCATGAGCAGTTCTTC
CASGRQGAGGPHEQFF
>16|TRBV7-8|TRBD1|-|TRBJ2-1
TGTGCCAGCAGCCCGGGACAGGGGACGTGGAACAATGAGCAGTTCTTC
CASSPGQGTWNNEQFF
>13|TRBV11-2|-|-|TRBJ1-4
TGTGCCAGCAGCTTAGCGACAACCGAAAAACTGTTTTTT
CASSLATTEKLFF
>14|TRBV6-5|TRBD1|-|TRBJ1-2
TGTGCCAGCAGCATCGGGACAGGGGGCTATGGCTACACCTTC
CASSIGTGGYGYTF
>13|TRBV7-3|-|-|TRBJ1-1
TGTGCCAGCAGCCAACAAAGTCGCACTGAAGCTTTCTTT
CASSQQSRTEAFF
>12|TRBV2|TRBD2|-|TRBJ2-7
TGTGCCAGCGTGCGGGGGTCCCACGAGCAGTACTTC
CASVRGSHEQYF
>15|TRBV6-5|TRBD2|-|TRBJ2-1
TGTGCCACCCACCGAAGCGGGAAAGGGGCAAGTGAGCAGTTCTTC
CATHRSGKGASEQFF
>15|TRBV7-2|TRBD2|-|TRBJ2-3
TGTGCCAGCAGCTTTAGCGGGGCTAGCACAGATACGCAGTATTTT
CASSFSGASTDTQYF
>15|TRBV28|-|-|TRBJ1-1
TGTGCCAGCAGTTGGAGACGGCCGTCTGGGACTGAAGCTTTCTTT
CASSWRRPSGTEAFF
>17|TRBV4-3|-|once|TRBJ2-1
TGCGCCAGCAGCCAAAGACCCGCGGGCACCTCCTACAATGAGCAGTTCTTC
CASSQRPAGTSYNEQFF
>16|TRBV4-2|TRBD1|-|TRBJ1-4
TGTGCCAGCAGCGGCGGAACGGACAGGGGTAATGAAAAACTGTTTTTT
CASSGGTDRGNEKLFF
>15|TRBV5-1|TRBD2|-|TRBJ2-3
TGCGCCAGTACAGGGGGGACTAGCGGGACAGATACGCAGTATTTT
CASTGGTSGTDTQYF
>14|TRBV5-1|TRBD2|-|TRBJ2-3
TGCGCCAGCAGCCTGGGGACTAGAGGAGATACGCAGTATTTT
CASSLGTRGDTQYF
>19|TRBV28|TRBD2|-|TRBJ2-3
TGTGCCAGCAGTATTACGGGACTAGCGGGAGTGGAGGGGCAAGATACGCAGTATTTT
CASSITGLAGVEGQDTQYF
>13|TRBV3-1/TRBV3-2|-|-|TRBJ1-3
TGTGCCAGCAGCCAAGACCATGGAAACACCATATATTTT
CASSQDHGNTIYF
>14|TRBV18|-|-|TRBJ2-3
TGTGCCAGCTCACGACGGACAGGCACAGATACGCAGTATTTT
CASSRRTGTDTQYF
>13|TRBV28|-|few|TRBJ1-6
TGTGCCAGCAGTCTCCCTTTGAGATCACCCCTCCACTTT
CASSLPLRSPLHF
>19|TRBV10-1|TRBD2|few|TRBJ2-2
TGCGCCAGCAGCCCGAAGGAGACTAGCGGGAGGGCGAGCACCGGGGAGCTGTTTTTT
CASSPKETSGRASTGELFF
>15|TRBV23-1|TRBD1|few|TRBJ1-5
TGCGCCAGCAGCCAAACAGGGGGCGGCAATCAGCCCCAGCATTTT
CASSQTGGGNQPQHF
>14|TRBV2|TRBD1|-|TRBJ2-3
TGTGCCAGCTGGCGGGACAGGGTCACAGATACGCAGTATTTT
CASWRDRVTDTQYF
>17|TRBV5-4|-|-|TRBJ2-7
TGTGCCAGCAGCGGAGGGTCTTCGGTAGCAAGTGCCTACGAGCAGTACTTC
CASSGGSSVASAYEQYF
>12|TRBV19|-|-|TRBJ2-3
TGTGCCAGTCAGCAGGGCACAGATACGCAGTATTTT
CASQQGTDTQYF
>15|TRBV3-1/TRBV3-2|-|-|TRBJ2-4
TGTGCCAGCAGCCAAGACCCCCCAGGGTTGGGCATTCAGTACTTC
CASSQDPPGLGIQYF